This TCR beta chain originates from a study of blood T cell repertoires in COVID-19. Study as a whole: COVID-19 samples from acute and convalescent phases originated in the United States, Italy and Spain. In each case, the material was cDNA or gDNA derived from T cells, B-cell-depleted T cells, or PBMCs.

The CDR3 loop spans 15 amino acids. From germline, CDR1 is MNHNS and CDR2 SASEGT. V shed 2 bases and J 7 bases; nucleotides not matched to a gene: 4. TCRdb keeps only in-frame clones here, not all; method: immunoSEQ multiplex PCR. The sample yields about 210,000 clones, more than 70% seen once. The chain uses TRBV6-1 and TRBJ2-1, with 11 bases fitting TRBD2. Material: peripheral blood. This TCR was recovered from a young man with active or convalescent COVID-19. The CDR3 DNA reads as TGTGCCAGCAGTGAACTAGCGGGAGGAGGGAATGAGCAGTTCTTC. Translating it yields CASSELAGGGNEQFF.